These 32 T cell receptor beta chains came from one sample sequenced in a study of early T cells in non-severe SARS-CoV-2 infection. TCRdb independently ran MiXCR on the 5' RACE reads; one entry per CDR3 protein. Of 70,000 to 95,000 distinct CDR3 sequences in the sample, about 16% were seen once. The sequenced material came from whole blood. These receptors were obtained from an adult who was a healthcare worker with PCR-confirmed SARS-CoV-2 infection or an uninfected control (not recorded which).

V usage is TRBV12-3 or TRBV12-4 and J usage is TRBJ2-2; TRBD2 matches at 10 bases. V gave up 5 bases and J gave up 4 bases; unmatched junction bases: 4. This CDR3 is 15 amino acids long. CDR3: CASSVSGGTTGELFF. The CDR3 coding sequence is TGTGCCAGCAGTGTTAGCGGGGGGACCACCGGGGAGCTGTTTTTT.

The chain is built from TRBV2 and TRBJ2-4; D remains ambiguous. Germline CDR1 reads SNHLY; CDR2 reads FYNNEI. The CDR3 is 11 amino acids. V was trimmed by 3 bases and J by 5 bases, leaving 2 bases between them. CDR3 sequence reads: CASSDQNIQYF. DNA of the CDR3: TGTGCCAGCAGTGACCAAAACATTCAGTACTTC.

The sample holds a few counts of this clonotype. This chain connects TRBV9 to TRBJ2-1; no clear D. The CDR3 consists of 11 residues. Germline V lookup: CDR1 SGDLS, CDR2 YYNGEE. Trimming stripped 5 bases from V and 8 bases from J, with 8 bases between. CDR3 sequence reads: CASSREHEQFF. DNA for the CDR3: TGTGCCAGCAGTCGTGAGCATGAGCAGTTCTTC.

This clonotype was seen repeatedly, ten times or more. This chain links TRBV10-3 with TRBJ1-2, with no clear D. The CDR3 runs to 13 residues. V lost 0 bases to trimming and J lost 7 bases, with 9 bases between them. Germline CDR1 reads ENHRY; CDR2 reads SYGVKD. CDR3: CAISESAGPGYTF. In DNA, the CDR3 is TGTGCCATCAGTGAGTCAGCAGGCCCTGGCTACACCTTC.

This clonotype was observed a few times. The V and J genes are TRBV7-9 and TRBJ1-5; a possible D gene is TRBD1 (5 bases). Trimming took off 3 bases at V and 9 bases at J, with 15 bases between the two ends. The CDR3 extends over 14 amino acids. The germline V gene has CDR1 SEHNR and CDR2 FQNEAQ (reference sequence). The CDR3 region has the DNA TGTGCCAGCAGCTTGGGGCAGGTGGTTCGGCCCCAGCATTTT. Translated, it gives CASSLGQVVRPQHF.

This clonotype has only a few counts. The chain joins TRBV7-3 to TRBJ2-5, with a tentative D call TRBD2 (6 bases). Germline V CDR1 and CDR2: SGHTA, FQGTGA. The CDR3 contains 13 residues. The V end lost 5 bases, the J end lost 5 bases, and 12 bases lay between the germline ends. The CDR3 DNA reads TGTGCCAGCAGCCAAGGAGGGTATGAGACCCAGTACTTC. Protein: CASSQGGYETQYF.

The rearrangement links TRBV5-1 to TRBJ2-7; 8 bases match TRBD1. The V segment lost 4 bases and the J segment 0 bases; nucleotides outside the gene matches: 3. CDR3 length equals 14 residues. Germline lookup yields CDR1 SGHRS and CDR2 YFSETQ. The DNA for the CDR3 is TGCGCCAGCAGCGGAACAGGGGGCTCCTACGAGCAGTACTTC. It encodes CASSGTGGSYEQYF.

The chain employs TRBV5-1 and TRBJ2-7; 8 bases are a match to TRBD1. The CDR3 is 16 residues long. V lost 4 bases to trimming and J lost 0 bases; unmatched junction nucleotides: 9. Germline lookup yields CDR1 SGHRS and CDR2 YFSETQ. CDR3 sequence: CASSQSTGGVSYEQYF. CDR3 sequence (DNA): TGCGCCAGCAGCCAGAGTACAGGGGGAGTCTCCTACGAGCAGTACTTC.

This rearrangement joins TRBV12-5 to TRBJ2-3, with TRBD1 matching over 8 bases. Germline trimming cut 1 base from V and 2 bases from J; bases unmatched to any gene: 11. The CDR3 is 18 amino acids. CDR1 LGHNT and CDR2 FRNRAP come from the germline V gene. The CDR3 here is CASGLADKDRAVTDTQYF. Written as DNA, the CDR3 is TGTGCTAGTGGTTTGGCAGATAAGGACAGGGCGGTCACAGATACGCAGTATTTT.

Written as DNA, the CDR3 is TGTGCCAGCAGTTTACAGCGGTGGAGCCTCAGGAACACCGGGGAGCTGTTTTTT. Protein: CASSLQRWSLRNTGELFF. V and J are TRBV12-3 or TRBV12-4 and TRBJ2-2, with a tentative D call TRBD2 (5 bases). This CDR3 has 18 amino acids. Deletions cut 2 bases from V and 1 base from J, with 17 bases between.

This clonotype was found a few times. The CDR3: CASSSTVYNEQFF. CDR3 DNA sequence: TGTGCCAGCAGCTCGACGGTTTACAATGAGCAGTTCTTC. V usage is TRBV7-3 and J usage is TRBJ2-1; no clear D gene. V was cut by 4 bases and J by 4 bases, with 8 bases left in between. CDR3 length: 13 amino acids. Germline CDR1 is SGHTA and CDR2 is FQGTGA.

The chain joins TRBV5-6 to TRBJ2-5; TRBD2 matches at 7 bases. J was trimmed by 2 bases and V by 4 bases; bases with no gene match: 11. This CDR3 has 16 amino acids. Per germline, CDR1 SGHDT and CDR2 YYEEEE. The chain's CDR3 is CASSAWGGPAQETQYF. The CDR3 bases are TGTGCCAGCAGCGCGTGGGGGGGACCGGCACAAGAGACCCAGTACTTC.

Worth noting for this clonotype: Relative to the germline gene, one junction end is altered; a read error may explain this. The chain recombines TRBV10-3 with TRBJ2-6, with D possibly called TRBD1 or TRBD2 (5 bases each). CDR1 ENHRY and CDR2 SYGVKD come from the germline V gene. This CDR3 has 14 amino acids. CDR3 bases: TGTGCCATCGGGGCTAGCTCTGGGGCCGACGTCCCGACTTTC. Its translation is CAIGASSGADVPTF.

This clonotype appeared many times. This chain connects TRBV10-2 to TRBJ2-4; tentative D call: TRBD2 (6 bases). The CDR3 covers 14 residues. Germline CDR1 WSHSY, CDR2 SAAADI. V was shortened by 8 bases and J by 1 base, with 12 bases between the two germline ends. In nucleotides, the CDR3 is TGCGCCAGCGGTGGGGCGGGGGCCAAAAACATTCAGTACTTC. It specifies CASGGAGAKNIQYF.

This clonotype was detected a few times. The chain is built from TRBV7-8 and TRBJ1-5; perhaps TRBD1 as D (6 bases). From germline, CDR1 is SGHVS and CDR2 FQNEAQ. Trimming pared 5 bases from V and 4 bases from J, leaving 12 bases between. The CDR3 sequence is 14 residues long. The CDR3 DNA follows: TGTGCCAGCAGCAGGACAGCCCAAAATCAGCCCCAGCATTTT. This translates into CASSRTAQNQPQHF.

The rearrangement joins TRBV7-2 to TRBJ2-3; unclear D gene. Germline V gene sequence: CDR1 SGHTA, CDR2 FQGNSA. The length of the CDR3 is 15 residues. Trimming took off 0 bases at V and 2 bases at J, with 9 bases between the two ends. CDR3 protein: CASSLALGATDTQYF. Here the CDR3 DNA reads TGTGCCAGCAGCTTAGCGCTAGGAGCCACAGATACGCAGTATTTT.

The chain joins TRBV29-1 to TRBJ1-1, with D uncertain. This CDR3 spans 15 amino acids. Trimming pared 5 bases from V and 0 bases from J, leaving 16 bases between. Germline assignment: CDR1 SQVTM and CDR2 ANQGSEA. The CDR3 region has the DNA TGCAGCGTTAGCCCAGCAGCCGGTCTGAACACTGAAGCTTTCTTT. This gives the protein CSVSPAAGLNTEAFF. The full variable domain, with the rest looked up from reference TRBV29-1 and TRBJ1-1, is SAVISQKPSRDICQRGTSLTIQCQVDSQVTMMFWYRQQPGQSLTLIATANQGSEATYESGFVIDKFPISRPNLTFSTLTVSNMSPEDSSIYLCSVSPAAGLNTEAFFGQGTRLTVV.

This clonotype was recorded a few times. The chain employs TRBV7-9 and TRBJ1-3; D is undetermined. In germline, CDR1 is SEHNR, CDR2 FQNEAQ (reference sequence). The CDR3 totals 13 residues. Trimming removed 5 bases from V and 4 bases from J, with 9 bases in between. The CDR3 sequence is CASSRDLGNTIYF. The DNA for the CDR3 is TGTGCCAGCAGCCGAGACCTAGGAAACACCATATATTTT.

The rearrangement joins TRBV5-6 to TRBJ2-7; maybe TRBD1 (6 bases). CDR3 length equals 13 residues. V dropped 4 bases and J dropped 5 bases, with 13 bases sitting between them. Germline CDR1 is SGHDT and CDR2 is YYEEEE. The DNA for the CDR3 is TGTGCCAGCAGCCCGACAGGTATCAACGAGCAGTACTTC. Protein: CASSPTGINEQYF.

This clonotype has ten or more counts. The V and J genes are TRBV3-1 and TRBJ1-1; a possible D gene is TRBD1 (6 bases). Looked up from germline, CDR1 is LGHDT and CDR2 is YNNKEL (reference sequence). The CDR3 sequence is 12 residues long. Trimming took off 4 bases at V and 10 bases at J, with 13 bases between the two ends. The CDR3 DNA reads as TGTGCCAGCAGCCCGACAGGCTCTGGAGCTTTCTTT. As protein: CASSPTGSGAFF.

On this clonotype: A read error may explain this, as a much larger clone is one base away. This rearrangement joins TRBV24-1 to TRBJ1-1; D is perhaps TRBD1 (5 bases). Trimming left V 6 bases short and J 5 bases short, with 6 bases between. CDR3 size: 11 residues. Germline V gene data show CDR1 as KGHDR and CDR2 as SFDVKD. DNA for the CDR3: TGTGCCACCAGTCGGGGGACTGAAGCTTTCTTT. It encodes CATSRGTEAFF.

This chain links TRBV20-1 with TRBJ2-1; TRBD1 agrees at 9 bases. CDR3 size: 12 residues. Germline trimming cut 3 bases from V and 7 bases from J; bases unmatched to any gene: 1. Germline CDR1 is DFQATT and CDR2 is SNEGSKA (reference sequence). The CDR3 DNA reads TGCAGTGCTAGCGGGACAGGGAATGAGCAGTTCTTC. Translated: CSASGTGNEQFF.

This clonotype was seen many times. This chain connects TRBV6-1 to TRBJ2-7, with D perhaps assigned TRBD1 or TRBD2 (6 bases each). Per germline, CDR1 MNHNS and CDR2 SASEGT. The CDR3 covers 11 residues. V lost 7 bases, J lost 4 bases, and 8 bases lay in between. The CDR3, as DNA: TGTGCCAGCATAGGGGGGTACGAGCAGTACTTC. Translating it yields CASIGGYEQYF.

This clonotype turned up a few times. This chain links TRBV20-1 with TRBJ2-7; 9 bases align to TRBD2. V lost 7 bases and J lost 3; bases outside the gene matches: 4. This CDR3 region has 12 residues. Germline V CDR1 and CDR2: DFQATT, SNEGSKA (reference sequence). The CDR3: CSVVAGDYEQYF. CDR3 nucleotides: TGCAGTGTAGTAGCGGGAGACTACGAGCAGTACTTC.

This clonotype has a handful of counts. The J gene is TRBJ1-2, the V gene TRBV4-1; D not resolved. CDR3 length equals 14 residues. Trimming shortened V by 3 bases and J by 5 bases, and 13 bases separated the two germline ends. Germline CDR1 is MGHRA and CDR2 is YSYEKL. CDR3 nucleotides: TGCGCCAGCAGCCACAGAGGGCGAATTTATGGCTACACCTTC. It is translated as CASSHRGRIYGYTF.

This clonotype was observed a few times. The V and J genes are TRBV3-1 and TRBJ1-2; 8 nucleotides match TRBD1. The CDR3 totals 15 residues. V was pared by 1 base and J by 7 bases, with 8 bases of the junction left unmatched. The germline V gene has CDR1 LGHDT and CDR2 YNNKEL (reference sequence). In DNA, the CDR3 is TGTGCCAGCAGCCAAGGTGGACAGGGAGCCGGTGGCTACACCTTC. As protein: CASSQGGQGAGGYTF.

This clonotype was found a few times. V usage is TRBV5-4 and J usage is TRBJ2-2; no firm D call. With 1 base removed from V and 1 base from J, the gap between germline ends came to 8 bases. Germline values: CDR1 SGHNT, CDR2 YYREEE (reference sequence). This CDR3 is built from 15 residues. In DNA form, the CDR3 reads TGTGCCAGCAGCTTGTACGCCCGGAACACCGGGGAGCTGTTTTTT. This encodes CASSLYARNTGELFF.

V is TRBV2 and J is TRBJ2-5, with unresolved D. The CDR3 consists of 14 residues. Between the trimmed V and J ends, which lost 3 bases and 5 bases, there was a span of 13 bases. Germline values: CDR1 SNHLY, CDR2 FYNNEI. CDR3 bases: TGTGCCAGCAGTGAGTCACAGAATGGGGAGACCCAGTACTTC. Its protein product is CASSESQNGETQYF.

The table lists this clonotype with a few counts. This chain uses TRBV12-3 or TRBV12-4 with TRBJ2-7; D assignment may be TRBD1 or TRBD2 (5 bases each). There are 16 residues in the CDR3. V was clipped by 4 bases and J by 0 bases, with 16 bases between them. CDR3 bases: TGTGCCAGCAGTTACCCGCGAGAGGGGTTCTCCTACGAGCAGTACTTC. Translating it yields CASSYPREGFSYEQYF.

This clonotype was counted at least ten times. The J gene is TRBJ2-3, the V gene TRBV5-8; 8 bases map to TRBD1. Trimming cost V 4 bases and J 6 bases; bases outside gene matches: 7. Germline V gene sequence: CDR1 SGHTS, CDR2 YDEGEE. The CDR3 totals 14 residues. The CDR3 nucleotides are TGTGCCAGCAGCCCCCGGACAGGGAGGGATACGCAGTATTTT. It codes for CASSPRTGRDTQYF.

The chain joins TRBV20-1 to TRBJ2-7, with 9 nucleotides matching TRBD2. V lost 6 bases to trimming and J lost 4 bases; unmatched junction nucleotides: 13. There are 15 residues in the CDR3. Germline CDR1 reads DFQATT; CDR2 reads SNEGSKA (reference sequence). Here the CDR3 reads CSADPGGRASYEQYF. In nucleotides, the CDR3 is TGCAGTGCGGACCCGGGCGGGAGGGCCTCGTACGAGCAGTACTTC.

The chain joins TRBV18 to TRBJ1-1; possible D gene TRBD1, 5 bases. Trimming took 0 bases from V and 7 from J, leaving 21 bases between them. CDR1 and CDR2 from the germline V gene are KGHSH and LQKENI. The CDR3 runs to 17 residues. The CDR3 DNA reads as TGTGCCAGCTCACCACCGGCGAGGGGCCGGCGGCGGGGTGAAGCTTTCTTT. Translation gives CASSPPARGRRRGEAFF.